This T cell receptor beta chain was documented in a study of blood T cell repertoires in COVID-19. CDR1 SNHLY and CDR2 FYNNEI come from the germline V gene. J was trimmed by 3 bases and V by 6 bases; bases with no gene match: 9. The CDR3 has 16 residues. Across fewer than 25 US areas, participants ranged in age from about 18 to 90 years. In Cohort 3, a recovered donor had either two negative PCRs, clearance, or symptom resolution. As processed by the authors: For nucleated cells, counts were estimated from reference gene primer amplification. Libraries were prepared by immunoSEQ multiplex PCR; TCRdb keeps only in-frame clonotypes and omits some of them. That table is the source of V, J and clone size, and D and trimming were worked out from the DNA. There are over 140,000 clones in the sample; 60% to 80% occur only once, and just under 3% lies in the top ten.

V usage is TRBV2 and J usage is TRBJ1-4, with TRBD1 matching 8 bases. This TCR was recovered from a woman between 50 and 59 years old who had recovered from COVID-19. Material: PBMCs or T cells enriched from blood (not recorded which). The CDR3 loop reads CASSDLTGAANEKLFF. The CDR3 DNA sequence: TGTGCCAGCAGCGATTTGACAGGGGCGGCTAATGAAAAACTGTTTTTT.